The 10 T cell receptor beta chains listed next were all sequenced from one sample in a study of immune heterogeneity within non-small cell lung tumors (dated by TCRdb to between 2017 and 2018). Sequenced using a HiSeq X Ten. The TCR beta CDR3 region was amplified with a multiplex PCR system, in which a first round of roughly 10 cycles was run using 32 V-gene forward and 13 J-gene reverse primers. Through fastp at Q25 and MiXCR, TCRdb rebuilt clones from the public reads, retaining in-frame beta chains. When rows share a CDR3 protein, they turn into one entry using the most common DNA and genes. This sample lists around 3,000 distinct CDR3 sequences; about 28% were detected once. The ten largest account for about 10% of the sample. The TCR template was genomic DNA extracted from bulk tumor tissue, and roughly 600 ng of gDNA was amplified for each sample. Multiple biopsies per primary tumor were taken during surgery, spaced as far apart as possible within the tumor mass. Patients in the study cohort, which was described as untreated, were newly diagnosed NSCLC cases going through curative surgery.

Sequencing used lung tumor tissue. These receptors were obtained from a man in his 60s with non-small cell lung cancer.

J is TRBJ1-1 and V is TRBV20-1; the D is unclear. The germline V gene encodes CDR1 DFQATT and CDR2 SNEGSKA (reference sequence). Trimming left V 1 base short and J 0 bases short, with 12 bases between. The CDR3 has 15 amino acids. The CDR3 DNA reads TGCAGTGCTAGAGGAGGAGGACGGTTGAACACTGAAGCTTTCTTT. Amino acid sequence: CSARGGGRLNTEAFF.

This clonotype is termed medium-sized. The J gene is TRBJ2-3, the V gene TRBV28, with 11 bases that match TRBD1. Germline CDR1 is MDHEN and CDR2 is SYDVKM. After removal of 4 bases from V and 3 bases from J, the junction contained 12 bases not matched to a gene. This CDR3 comprises 18 residues. CDR3 sequence (DNA): TGTGCCAGCAGTTCCCTGAGCGGACAGGGGGCGCCGACAGATACGCAGTATTTT. This translates into CASSSLSGQGAPTDTQYF.

About this clonotype itself: A much larger clone is a single base away; this may be a read error. The chain carries TRBV10-3 and TRBJ2-1; 8 bases match TRBD1. CDR1 is ENHRY and CDR2 is SYGVKD in the germline V gene. This CDR3 is built from 13 residues. The CDR3 DNA reads TGTGCCATCAGCGACAGGGGTCGCGATGAGCATTTCTTC. Its protein product is CAISDRGRDEHFF.

This clonotype was observed once. This may arise from a read error, as a much more abundant clone is one base away. The V gene is TRBV14, the J gene TRBJ2-7; 8 bases fit TRBD2. The CDR3 is made up of 14 amino acids. In germline, CDR1 is SGHDN, CDR2 FVKESK. The chain's CDR3 is CASSPRGGRYEKYF. CDR3 nucleotides: TGTGCCAGCAGCCCCAGAGGCGGGAGGTACGAGAAGTACTTC.

In the case of this clonotype: Mismatch with germline at one junction end may stem from a read error. This chain connects TRBV6-4 to TRBJ2-5; D remains ambiguous. CDR1 and CDR2 (germline): MRHNA, SNTAGT. The CDR3 is made up of 14 amino acids. As DNA, the CDR3 is TGTTCCAGCAGTGACTCTAACCGATGGGAGACCCAGTACTTC. It codes for CSSSDSNRWETQYF.

This clonotype was seen a handful of times. This chain uses TRBV10-2 with TRBJ1-6, with 8 bases matching TRBD1. The length of the CDR3 is 15 residues. Germline trimming cut 5 bases from V and 8 bases from J; bases unmatched to any gene: 8. Germline V CDR1 and CDR2: WSHSY, SAAADI. The CDR3 spells CASSLGQGADSPLHF. CDR3 coding DNA: TGCGCCAGCAGTTTAGGACAGGGTGCTGATTCACCCCTCCACTTT.

This clonotype occurred a few times. The CDR3 here is CASSQDSSYNSPLHF. The CDR3 bases are TGTGCCAGCAGCCAGGACAGCTCCTATAATTCACCCCTCCACTTT. The V call is TRBV3-1, the J call TRBJ1-6; possible D gene TRBD1, 6 bases. Germline assignment: CDR1 LGHDT and CDR2 YNNKEL (reference sequence). V was shortened by 3 bases and J by 0 bases, with 6 bases between the two germline ends. The CDR3 runs to 15 residues.

The chain recombines TRBV28 with TRBJ2-1, with 13 bases lining up with TRBD2. This CDR3 has 17 amino acids. V gave up 3 bases and J gave up 5 bases; unmatched junction bases: 7. CDR1 and CDR2 (germline): MDHEN, SYDVKM. The CDR3 DNA is TGTGCCAGCAGTTTTCCCCCAGGACTAGCGGGGGACAATGAGCAGTTCTTC. Translation: CASSFPPGLAGDNEQFF.

The chain carries TRBV7-8 and TRBJ2-2; the D is unclear. There are 16 residues in the CDR3. Germline loops: CDR1 SGHVS, CDR2 FQNEAQ. The CDR3 region is CVSPGRLELNTGELFF. In DNA, the CDR3 is TGTGTCAGTCCCGGCCGGCTAGAGTTGAACACCGGGGAGCTGTTTTTT.

This clonotype rates as medium-sized (0.01 to 0.1%). This chain links TRBV5-1 with TRBJ1-1; D call uncertain. Trimming took 3 bases from V and 5 from J, leaving 11 bases between them. The CDR3 is made up of 13 amino acids. Germline lookup yields CDR1 SGHRS and CDR2 YFSETQ. This CDR3 reads CASSSDPKTEAFF. The CDR3 nucleotides are TGCGCCAGCAGCTCCGACCCGAAGACTGAAGCTTTCTTT.